Below, 6 T cell receptor beta chains from the same sample are listed, as sequenced in a study of blood T cell repertoires in COVID-19. Produced via immunoSEQ multiplex PCR; TCRdb's table is partial and in-frame only. The table lists 380,000 or so clones, about 89% of them singletons. Sequenced sample: PBMCs or T cells enriched from blood (not recorded which). Receptors were obtained from a man aged 25-45 years who had recovered from COVID-19.

The V call is TRBV2, the J call TRBJ1-2; 9 nucleotides line up with TRBD1. The CDR3 is 13 amino acids. J gave up 8 bases and V 6 bases, and 7 bases lay outside the gene matches. Germline V CDR1 and CDR2: SNHLY, FYNNEI. The CDR3 protein is CASSRDREYGYTF. The CDR3 region has the DNA TGTGCCAGCAGCCGGGACAGGGAGTACGGCTACACCTTC.

The V call is TRBV5-5, the J call TRBJ2-7, with 11 bases matching TRBD2. Germline assignment: CDR1 SGHKS and CDR2 YYEKEE (reference sequence). The V segment lost 0 bases and the J segment 2 bases; nucleotides outside the gene matches: 4. The CDR3 totals 16 residues. The CDR3 DNA reads TGTGCCAGCAGCTTGGTCCCTAGCGGGGGGCCCTACGAGCAGTACTTC. This gives the protein CASSLVPSGGPYEQYF.

The rearrangement joins TRBV4-2 to TRBJ2-5; 8 nucleotides line up with TRBD2. In germline, CDR1 is LGHNA, CDR2 YNFKEQ. V lost 1 base to trimming and J lost 3 bases; unmatched junction nucleotides: 1. CDR3 length: 14 residues. The CDR3 coding sequence is TGTGCCAGCAGCCAAGTGCGGGGGGAAGAGACCCAGTACTTC. Protein: CASSQVRGEETQYF.

The CDR3 loop is CASSLRSGQNTEAFF. CDR3 nucleotides: TGTGCCAGCAGCTTACGTTCGGGACAAAACACTGAAGCTTTCTTT. V and J are TRBV7-9 and TRBJ1-1, with D possibly being TRBD1 (6 bases). This CDR3 is 15 amino acids long. Trimming took 2 bases from V and 2 from J, leaving 12 bases between them. Germline CDR1 is SEHNR and CDR2 is FQNEAQ (reference sequence).

The chain carries TRBV9 and TRBJ1-4, with 9 bases aligning to TRBD1. The V gene's germline CDR1 is SGDLS and CDR2 YYNGEE. The CDR3 has 15 amino acids. The V gene end was trimmed by 3 bases and the J gene end by 5 bases; junction bases not matched to a gene: 5. The CDR3 DNA reads TGTGCCAGCAGCGCGACAGGGGGAAGGAATGAAAAACTGTTTTTT. Protein: CASSATGGRNEKLFF.

The chain combines TRBV21-1 with TRBJ1-2. TRBV21-1 is a pseudogene. The CDR3 spans 16 residues. The CDR3 coding sequence is TGTGCCAGCAGCAAAGGGAGAACGAGGTCCCCCAATGGCTACACCTTC. Translating gives CASSKGRTRSPNGYTF.